This record covers a single TCR beta chain. Original processing notes: Reference gene primer amplification in the assay estimated nucleated cell counts. Sequenced by immunoSEQ multiplex PCR; TCRdb stores in-frame clones only, minus some. The D gene and trimming were derived from the DNA, and the V and J assignments and clone size from that table. Of about 180,000 clones listed, 70% to 90% were seen once; the top ten hold roughly 2.6%. This sample stems from a study of blood T cell repertoires in COVID-19. Trimming took 1 base from V and 9 from J, leaving 11 bases between them. The CDR3 extends over 13 amino acids. Germline assignment: CDR1 LGHNT and CDR2 FRNRAP.

The source is a man aged 35-49 years with active or convalescent COVID-19. This chain links TRBV12-5 with TRBJ2-3; tentatively, D is TRBD2 (6 bases). Source material: peripheral blood. The CDR3: CASGLAGGITQYF. In nucleotides, the CDR3 is TGTGCTAGTGGTTTGGCCGGAGGGATAACGCAGTATTTT. The full variable domain, in which reference TRBV12-5 and TRBJ2-3 provide the parts outside the CDR3, is DARVTQTPRHKVTEMGQEVTMRCQPILGHNTVFWYRQTMMQGLELLAYFRNRAPLDDSGMPKDRFSAEMPDATLATLKIQPSEPRDSAVYFCASGLAGGITQYFGPGTRLTVL.